The sample holds one count of the clone carrying this T cell receptor beta chain. Its specificity is unknown. This sample is drawn from a study of graft-versus-host responses after intestinal transplantation. General study results and limits: There were GvH clones found in recipient marrow, and some of them appeared first in ileum or blood.

The V gene lost 9 bases and the J gene lost 6 bases, with 5 bases spanning the gap. Germline loops: CDR1 SNHLY, CDR2 FYNNEI. This CDR3 is built from 9 residues. The table came from immunoSEQ multiplex PCR; TCRdb's copy has only in-frame clones and leaves some out. The table has 35,000 to 55,000 clones, approximately 92% seen once. The sequence came from a human patient who received an intestinal transplant, so some T cells may come from the graft donor. The V call is TRBV2, the J call TRBJ1-2; D is unresolved. The specimen was PBMCs, collected around 27 months after a first intestinal transplant, on the day of a second. CDR3 sequence: CAREDGYTF. The CDR3 DNA is TGTGCCAGGGAGGATGGCTACACCTTC.